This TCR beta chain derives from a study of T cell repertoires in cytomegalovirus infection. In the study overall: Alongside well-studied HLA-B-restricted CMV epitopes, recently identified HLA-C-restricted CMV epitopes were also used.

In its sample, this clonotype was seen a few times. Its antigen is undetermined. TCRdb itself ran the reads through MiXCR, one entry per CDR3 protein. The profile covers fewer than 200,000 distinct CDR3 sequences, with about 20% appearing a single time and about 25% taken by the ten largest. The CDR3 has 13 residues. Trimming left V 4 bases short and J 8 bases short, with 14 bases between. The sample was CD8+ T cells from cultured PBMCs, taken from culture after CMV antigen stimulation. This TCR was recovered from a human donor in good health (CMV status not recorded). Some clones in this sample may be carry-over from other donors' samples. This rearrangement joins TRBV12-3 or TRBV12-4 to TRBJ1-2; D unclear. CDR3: CASSSTLVGGYTF. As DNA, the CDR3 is TGTGCCAGCAGTTCGACCCTAGTCGGGGGCTACACCTTC.